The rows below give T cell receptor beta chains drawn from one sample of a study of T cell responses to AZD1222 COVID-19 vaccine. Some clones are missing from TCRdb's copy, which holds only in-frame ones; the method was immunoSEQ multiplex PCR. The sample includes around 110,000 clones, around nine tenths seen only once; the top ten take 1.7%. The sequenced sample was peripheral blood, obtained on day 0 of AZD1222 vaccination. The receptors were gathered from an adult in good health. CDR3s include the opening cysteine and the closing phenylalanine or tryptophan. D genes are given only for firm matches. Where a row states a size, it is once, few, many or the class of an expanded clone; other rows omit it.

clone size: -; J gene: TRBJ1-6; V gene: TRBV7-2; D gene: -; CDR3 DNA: TGTGCCAGCAGCCCAGGGCATAATTCACCCCTCCACTTT; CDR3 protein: CASSPGHNSPLHF
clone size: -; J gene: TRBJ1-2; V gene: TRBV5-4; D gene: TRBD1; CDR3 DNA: TGTGCCAGCAGAACCCGGACAGGGGCCCACTATGGCTACACCTTC; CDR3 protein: CASRTRTGAHYGYTF
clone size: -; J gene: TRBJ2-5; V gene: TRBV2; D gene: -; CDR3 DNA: TGTGCCAGCAGCTACAGGTCAGAGACCCAGTACTTC; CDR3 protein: CASSYRSETQYF
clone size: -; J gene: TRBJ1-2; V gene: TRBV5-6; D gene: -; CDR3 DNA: TGTGCCAGCAGCTTGGACAGGACCTATGGCTACACCTTC; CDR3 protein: CASSLDRTYGYTF
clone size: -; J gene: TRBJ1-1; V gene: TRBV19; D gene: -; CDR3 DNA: TGTGCCAGTAGTATAGATGAGGGAACAGAAAACACTGAAGCTTTCTTT; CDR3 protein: CASSIDEGTENTEAFF
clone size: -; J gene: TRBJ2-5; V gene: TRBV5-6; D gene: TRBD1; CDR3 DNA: TGTGCCAGCACCCTGACAGGGAAAGAGACCCAGTACTTC; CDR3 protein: CASTLTGKETQYF
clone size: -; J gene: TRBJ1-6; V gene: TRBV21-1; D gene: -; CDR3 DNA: TGTGCCAGCAGCAAAGGCTCCGGCTCCTATAATTCACCCCTCCACTTT; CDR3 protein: CASSKGSGSYNSPLHF
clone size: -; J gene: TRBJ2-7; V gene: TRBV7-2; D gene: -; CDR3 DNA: TGTGCCAGCAGCTTAATCCCAGGGCGCCACGAGCAGTACTTC; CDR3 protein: CASSLIPGRHEQYF
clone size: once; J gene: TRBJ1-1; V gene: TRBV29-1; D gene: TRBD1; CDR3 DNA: TGCAGCGGGGACAGGGCCATGAACACTGAAGCTTTCTTT; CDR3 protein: CSGDRAMNTEAFF
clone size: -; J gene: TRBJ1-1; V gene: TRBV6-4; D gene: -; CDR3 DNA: TGTGCCAGCAGTGAAAATGGCGAAAACACTGAAGCTTTCTTT; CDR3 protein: CASSENGENTEAFF
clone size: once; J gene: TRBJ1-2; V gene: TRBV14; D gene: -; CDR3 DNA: TGTGCCAGCAGCCAATCAGCGACACACTCCTATGGCTACACCTTC; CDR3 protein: CASSQSATHSYGYTF
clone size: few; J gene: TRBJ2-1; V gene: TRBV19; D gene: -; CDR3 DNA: TGTGCCAGTAGTATACAGGACGGCAATGAGCAGTTCTTC; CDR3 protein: CASSIQDGNEQFF
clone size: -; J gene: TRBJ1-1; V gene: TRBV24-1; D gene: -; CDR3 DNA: TGTGCCACCAGTGATTCTGAGACAGGCTGGGCTGAAGCTTTCTTT; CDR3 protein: CATSDSETGWAEAFF
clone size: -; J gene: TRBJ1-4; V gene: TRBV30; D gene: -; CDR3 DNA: TGTGCCTGGAGTTTGACAGGTGGGGGTGAAAAACTGTTTTTT; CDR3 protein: CAWSLTGGGEKLFF
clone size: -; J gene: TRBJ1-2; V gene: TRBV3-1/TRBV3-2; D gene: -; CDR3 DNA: TGTGCCAGCAGCCAAGGACAGGCCTATGGCTACACCTTC; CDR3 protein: CASSQGQAYGYTF
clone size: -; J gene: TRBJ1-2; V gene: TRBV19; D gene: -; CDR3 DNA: TGTGCCAGTAGTATAGCCCTTCCGGGCCTCGACTATGGCTACACCTTC; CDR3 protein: CASSIALPGLDYGYTF
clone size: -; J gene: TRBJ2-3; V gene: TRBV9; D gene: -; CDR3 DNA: TGTGCCAGCGGGCCCATGGGTATCGCAGATACGCAGTATTTT; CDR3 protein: CASGPMGIADTQYF
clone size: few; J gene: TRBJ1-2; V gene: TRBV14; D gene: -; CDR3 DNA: TGTGCCAGCAGAGGTACAGGGCTCTATGGCTACACCTTC; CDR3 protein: CASRGTGLYGYTF
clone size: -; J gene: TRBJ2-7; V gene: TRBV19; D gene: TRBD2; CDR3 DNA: TGTGCCAGTAGTACCTCCTGGGGACTATCCAACTACGAGCAGTACTTC; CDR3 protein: CASSTSWGLSNYEQYF
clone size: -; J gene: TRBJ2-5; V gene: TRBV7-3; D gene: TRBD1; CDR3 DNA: TGTGCCAGCAGTACCGGACAGGGCGTGGGAGAGACCCAGTACTTC; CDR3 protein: CASSTGQGVGETQYF
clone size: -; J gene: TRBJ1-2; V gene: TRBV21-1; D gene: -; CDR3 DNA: TGTGCCAGCAGCTCCCAAAAGGGACGGAACTATGGCTACACCTTC; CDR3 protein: CASSSQKGRNYGYTF
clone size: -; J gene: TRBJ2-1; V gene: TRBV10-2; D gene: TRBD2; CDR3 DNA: TGCGCCAGCAGAAAGGGAGGGTTCAATGAGCAGTTCTTC; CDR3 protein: CASRKGGFNEQFF
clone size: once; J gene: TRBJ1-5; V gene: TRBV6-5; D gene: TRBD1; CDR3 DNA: TGTGCCAGCAGTTCTTCCCGGACAGGGAGTCAGCCCCAGCATTTT; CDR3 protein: CASSSSRTGSQPQHF
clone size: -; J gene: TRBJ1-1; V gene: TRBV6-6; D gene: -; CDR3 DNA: TGTGCCAGCAGTTACTCGATCATGAGGGGTTCTGAAGCTTTCTTT; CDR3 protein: CASSYSIMRGSEAFF
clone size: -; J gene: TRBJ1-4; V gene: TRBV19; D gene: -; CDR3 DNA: TGTGCCAGTAGTAGTACAGCGAATGAAAAACTGTTTTTT; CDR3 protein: CASSSTANEKLFF
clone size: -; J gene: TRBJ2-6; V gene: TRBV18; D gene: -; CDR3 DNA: TGTGCCAGCTCACCAGGGCCTAACTCTGGGGCCAACGTCCTGACTTTC; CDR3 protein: CASSPGPNSGANVLTF
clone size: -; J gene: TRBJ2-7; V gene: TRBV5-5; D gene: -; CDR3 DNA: TGTGCCAGCAGCTTGGGCGGGCGAGCCTACGAGCAGTACTTC; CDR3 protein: CASSLGGRAYEQYF
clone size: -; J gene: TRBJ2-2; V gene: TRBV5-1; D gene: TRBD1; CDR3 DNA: TGCGCCAGCAGCACCGGGACAGGGGGCAGGACCGGGGAGCTGTTTTTT; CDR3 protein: CASSTGTGGRTGELFF
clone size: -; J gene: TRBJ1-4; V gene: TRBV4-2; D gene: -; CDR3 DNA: TGTGCCAGCAGCCAAGAAGAGGACATGAGTGAAAAACTGTTTTTT; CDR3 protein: CASSQEEDMSEKLFF
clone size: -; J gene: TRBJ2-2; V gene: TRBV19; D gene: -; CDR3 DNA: TGTGCCAGTAGCGGTTTCGAATTAGGGGAGCTGTTTTTT; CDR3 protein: CASSGFELGELFF
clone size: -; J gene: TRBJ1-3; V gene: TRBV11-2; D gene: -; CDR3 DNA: TGTGCCAGCAGCTTAGACAGGTCAAACACCATATATTTT; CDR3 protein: CASSLDRSNTIYF
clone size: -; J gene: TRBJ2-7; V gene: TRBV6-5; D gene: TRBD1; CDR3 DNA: TGTGCCAGCAGGACCGGGACAGGGACCTACGAGCAGTACTTC; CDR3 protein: CASRTGTGTYEQYF
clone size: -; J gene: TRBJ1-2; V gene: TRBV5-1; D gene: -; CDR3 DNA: TGCGCCAGCAGCTTGGTGGCAGGGAACTATGGCTACACCTTC; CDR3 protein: CASSLVAGNYGYTF
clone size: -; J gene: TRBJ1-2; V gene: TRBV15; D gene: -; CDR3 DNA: TGTGCCACCAGCCAACAGCCTAACTATGGCTACACCTTC; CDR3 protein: CATSQQPNYGYTF
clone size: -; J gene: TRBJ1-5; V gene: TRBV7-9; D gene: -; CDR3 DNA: TGTGCCAGCAGCTTAGGTCCGGATCAGCCCCAGCATTTT; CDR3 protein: CASSLGPDQPQHF
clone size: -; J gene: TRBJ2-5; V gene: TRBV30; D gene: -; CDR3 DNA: TGTGCCTGGACCTCCTCATTGGAGACCCAGTACTTC; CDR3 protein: CAWTSSLETQYF
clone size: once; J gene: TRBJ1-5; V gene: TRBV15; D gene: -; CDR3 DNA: TGTGCCACCAGCAGAGAACAGGGCCGTCAGCCCCAGCATTTT; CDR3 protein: CATSREQGRQPQHF
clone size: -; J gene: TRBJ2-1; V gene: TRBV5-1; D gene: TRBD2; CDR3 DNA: TGCGCCAGCACCCAACCGGGACTAGGCTACAATGAGCAGTTCTTC; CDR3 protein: CASTQPGLGYNEQFF
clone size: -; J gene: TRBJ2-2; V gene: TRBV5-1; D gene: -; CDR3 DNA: TGCGCCAGCACTCCGTGGACAGGGAGGGACACCGGGGAGCTGTTTTTT; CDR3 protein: CASTPWTGRDTGELFF
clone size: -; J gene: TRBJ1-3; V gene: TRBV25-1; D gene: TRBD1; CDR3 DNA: TGTGCCAGCAGCACAGGGGGCGCGTTTGGAAACACCATATATTTT; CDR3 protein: CASSTGGAFGNTIYF
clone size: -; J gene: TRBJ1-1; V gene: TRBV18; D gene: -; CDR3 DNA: TGTGCCAGCTCACCCTTTGGAACGGGGGGCACTGAAGCTTTCTTT; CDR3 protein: CASSPFGTGGTEAFF
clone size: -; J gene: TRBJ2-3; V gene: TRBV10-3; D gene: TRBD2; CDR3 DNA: TGTGCCATCAGTGAGGCTAGCGGATTCACAGATACGCAGTATTTT; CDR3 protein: CAISEASGFTDTQYF